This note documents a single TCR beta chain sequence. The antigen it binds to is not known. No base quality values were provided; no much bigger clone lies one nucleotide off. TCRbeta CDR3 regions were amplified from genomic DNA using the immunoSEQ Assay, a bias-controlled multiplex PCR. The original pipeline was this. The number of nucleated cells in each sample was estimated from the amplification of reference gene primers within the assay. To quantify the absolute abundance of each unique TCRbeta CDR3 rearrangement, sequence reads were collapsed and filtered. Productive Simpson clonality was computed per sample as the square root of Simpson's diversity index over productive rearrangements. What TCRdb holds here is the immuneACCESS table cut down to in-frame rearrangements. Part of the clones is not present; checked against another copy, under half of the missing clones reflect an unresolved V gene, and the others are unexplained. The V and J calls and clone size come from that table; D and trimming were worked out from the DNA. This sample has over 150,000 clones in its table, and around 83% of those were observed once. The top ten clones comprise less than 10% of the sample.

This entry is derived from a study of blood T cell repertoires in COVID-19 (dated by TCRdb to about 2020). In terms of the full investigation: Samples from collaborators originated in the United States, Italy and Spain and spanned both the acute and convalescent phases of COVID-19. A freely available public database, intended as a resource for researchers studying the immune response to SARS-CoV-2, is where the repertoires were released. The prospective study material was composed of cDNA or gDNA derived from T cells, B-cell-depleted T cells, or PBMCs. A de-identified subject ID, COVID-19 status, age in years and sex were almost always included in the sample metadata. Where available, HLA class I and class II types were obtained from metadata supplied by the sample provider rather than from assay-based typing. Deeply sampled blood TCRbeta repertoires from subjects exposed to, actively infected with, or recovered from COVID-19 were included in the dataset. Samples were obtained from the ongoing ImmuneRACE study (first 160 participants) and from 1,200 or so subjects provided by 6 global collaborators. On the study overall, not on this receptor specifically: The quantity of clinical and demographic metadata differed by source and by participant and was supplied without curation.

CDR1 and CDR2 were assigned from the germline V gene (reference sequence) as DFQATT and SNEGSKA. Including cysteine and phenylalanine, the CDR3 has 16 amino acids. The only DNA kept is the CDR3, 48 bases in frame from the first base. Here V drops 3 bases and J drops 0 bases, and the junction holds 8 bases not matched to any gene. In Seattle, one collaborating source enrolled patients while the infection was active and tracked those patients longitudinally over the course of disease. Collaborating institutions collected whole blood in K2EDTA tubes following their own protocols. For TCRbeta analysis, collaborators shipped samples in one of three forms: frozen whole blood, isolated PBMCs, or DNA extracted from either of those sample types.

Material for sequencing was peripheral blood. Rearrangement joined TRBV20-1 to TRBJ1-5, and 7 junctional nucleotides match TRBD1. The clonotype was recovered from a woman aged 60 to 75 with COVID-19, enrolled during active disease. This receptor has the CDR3 CSASLGQGDSNQPQHF. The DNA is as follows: TGCAGTGCTAGTTTGGGGCAGGGGGATAGCAATCAGCCCCAGCATTTT.